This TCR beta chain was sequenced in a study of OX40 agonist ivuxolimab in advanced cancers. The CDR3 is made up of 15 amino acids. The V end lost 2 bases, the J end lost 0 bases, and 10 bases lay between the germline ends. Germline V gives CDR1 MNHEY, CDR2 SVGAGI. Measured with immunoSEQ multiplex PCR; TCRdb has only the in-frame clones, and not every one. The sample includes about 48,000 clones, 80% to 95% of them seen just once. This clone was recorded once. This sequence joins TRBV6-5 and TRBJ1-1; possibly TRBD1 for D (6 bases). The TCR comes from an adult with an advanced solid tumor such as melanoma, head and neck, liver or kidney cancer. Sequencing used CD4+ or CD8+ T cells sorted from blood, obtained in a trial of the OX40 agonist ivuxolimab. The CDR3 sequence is CASSYLGGLNTEAFF. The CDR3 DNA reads TGTGCCAGCAGTTACCTCGGGGGCCTGAACACTGAAGCTTTCTTT.